This entry features one T cell receptor beta chain sequence. This specimen belongs to a study of control samples from healthy donors and cancer patients. Assay used: immunoSEQ multiplex PCR; TCRdb lists only in-frame clones, some missing. The data show about 77,000 clones, 80% to 95% seen once. The receptor was isolated from a woman aged 55-75 years in good health. Sequencing was carried out using blood.

The CDR3 DNA reads as TGTGCCAGCAGTCAAAGTGGGGGGGACCGCAGAGGTACGCAGTATTTT. Protein: CASSQSGGDRRGTQYF. The V gene is TRBV2, the J gene TRBJ2-3; 7 bases match TRBD2. The germline V gene has CDR1 SNHLY and CDR2 FYNNEI. V shed 5 bases and J 8 bases; nucleotides not matched to a gene: 16. The CDR3 runs to 16 residues.